This TCR beta chain was identified in a study of cytotoxic CD8 clonotypes in ibrutinib-treated CLL. Study at large: Investigators reported approximately 25 partial and 2 complete responses; after median roughly 63 months, 14 patients remained remitted and 12 progressed. Study-level findings and limits: Contraction or stability on treatment characterized the public clonotypes, which were uncommon.

In germline, CDR1 is LNHNV, CDR2 YYDKDF (reference sequence). V gave up 1 base and J gave up 4 bases, with 11 bases separating them. This CDR3 spans 15 amino acids. Regarding this clone: Its matching antigen is unknown.

The protocol was immunoSEQ multiplex PCR, while the TCRdb copy is restricted to in-frame clones and leaves out a portion. The sample lists about 200,000 clones, around 70% occurring once. The starting material was PBMCs, obtained after 12 months of ibrutinib treatment. The source of this sequence is a human donor with chronic lymphocytic leukemia. The chain uses TRBV15 and TRBJ1-3; no clear D gene. DNA for the CDR3: TGTGCCACCAGCAGAGCTGGGGAAGGAGGAAACACCATATATTTT. It encodes CATSRAGEGGNTIYF.